This T cell receptor (beta chain) was documented in a study of shared clonotypes between healthy human individuals. Study in general: Three plates each covered CD4 naive and memory; CD8 naive two, CD8 memory one.

Study-wide findings and caveats: Compared with clonotypes that all four donors shared, non-shared clonotypes had lower generation probabilities.

Details on this clone: Antigen specificity is unknown.

Positive CCR7 selection of CD45RO-negative cells yielded the naive CD8 cells, and terminally differentiated effector memory CD45RA+ cells were excluded. Clones were read by immunoSEQ multiplex PCR, and TCRdb kept only the in-frame ones, dropping some. The repertoire consists of millions of clones, with about 95% occurring once and the leading ten covering about 1.1%. The CDR3 is made up of 15 amino acids. Germline values: CDR1 SNHLY, CDR2 FYNNEI. V lost 3 bases to trimming and J lost 13 bases, with 19 bases between them. The chain employs TRBV2 and TRBJ1-6, with D perhaps matching TRBD1 (5 bases). Sequencing was carried out using naive CD8+ T cells sorted from blood. This receptor was identified in a man between 18 and 29 years old in good health. The CDR3 loop is CASSEGVGKTSPLHF. The CDR3 DNA is TGTGCCAGCAGTGAGGGGGTAGGGAAGACGTCCCCCCTCCACTTT.